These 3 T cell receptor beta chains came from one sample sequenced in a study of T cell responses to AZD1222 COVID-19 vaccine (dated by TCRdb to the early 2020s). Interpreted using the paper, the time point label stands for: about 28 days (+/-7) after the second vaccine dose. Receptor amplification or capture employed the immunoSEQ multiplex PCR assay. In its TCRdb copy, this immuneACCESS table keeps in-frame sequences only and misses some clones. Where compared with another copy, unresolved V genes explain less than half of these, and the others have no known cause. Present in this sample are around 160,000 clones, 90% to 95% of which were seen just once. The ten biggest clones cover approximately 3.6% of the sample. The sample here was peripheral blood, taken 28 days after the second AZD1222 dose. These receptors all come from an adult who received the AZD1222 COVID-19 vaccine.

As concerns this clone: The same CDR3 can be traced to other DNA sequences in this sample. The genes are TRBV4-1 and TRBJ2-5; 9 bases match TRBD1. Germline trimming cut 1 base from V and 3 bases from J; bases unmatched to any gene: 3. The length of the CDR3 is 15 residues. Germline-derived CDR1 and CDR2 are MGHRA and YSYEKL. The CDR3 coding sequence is TGCGCCAGCAGCCAAGCCGGGACAGGGAAAGAGACCCAGTACTTC. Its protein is CASSQAGTGKETQYF.

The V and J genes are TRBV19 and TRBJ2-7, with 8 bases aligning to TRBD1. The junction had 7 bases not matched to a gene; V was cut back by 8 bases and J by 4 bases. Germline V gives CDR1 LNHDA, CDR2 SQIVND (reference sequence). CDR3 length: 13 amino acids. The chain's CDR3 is CASLGTGSYEQYF. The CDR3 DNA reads TGTGCCAGTCTGGGGACAGGTTCGTACGAGCAGTACTTC.

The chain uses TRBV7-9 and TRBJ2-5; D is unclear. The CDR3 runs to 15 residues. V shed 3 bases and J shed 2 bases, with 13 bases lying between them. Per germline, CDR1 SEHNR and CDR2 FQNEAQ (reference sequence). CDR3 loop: CASSLLIGTQETQYF. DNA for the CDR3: TGTGCCAGCAGCTTGTTGATCGGAACACAAGAGACCCAGTACTTC.